The next 26 T cell receptor beta chains were all read from a single sample in a study of T cells in tuberculosis. This table comes from immunoSEQ multiplex PCR, and its TCRdb copy is limited to in-frame clones, with some not included. There are nearly 60,000 clones in the sample; roughly 90% occur only once, and roughly a fifth lies in the top ten. After thawing and overnight rest, PBMC were stained with GMM-loaded CD1B tetramer, viability dye and anti-CD3 for sorting. The lipid loaded on the CD1B tetramers was C32 glucose monomycolate from Rhodococcus equi. Specimen: CD1b-GMM tetramer-negative cells sorted from PBMCs. These TCRs come from an adult woman with latent tuberculosis.

V usage is TRBV27 and J usage is TRBJ2-1, with D tentatively TRBD1 (5 bases). There are 14 residues in the CDR3. In germline, CDR1 is MNHEY, CDR2 SMNVEV (reference sequence). The V and J ends lost 2 bases and 9 bases respectively, with 14 bases between them. This chain's CDR3 is CASSLVSRVGEQFF. CDR3 nucleotide sequence: TGTGCCAGCAGTTTAGTTAGCAGGGTCGGTGAGCAGTTCTTC.

The chain is built from TRBV11-2 and TRBJ2-1; 14 bases are shared with TRBD2. Germline V gene data show CDR1 as SGHAT and CDR2 as FQNNGV. Trimming cost V 5 bases and J 4 bases; bases outside gene matches: 4. This CDR3 is built from 16 residues. CDR3 sequence reads: CASSQGLAGVYNEQFF. In nucleotides, the CDR3 is TGTGCCAGCAGCCAGGGACTAGCGGGGGTTTACAATGAGCAGTTCTTC.

As to this clone: At one end the junction does not follow the germline gene, possibly because of a read error. V and J are TRBV2 and TRBJ1-5; 8 bases agree with TRBD1. This CDR3 contains 14 residues. Germline CDR1 and CDR2: SNHLY and FYNNEI. This chain's CDR3 is CVSSGDRGRQPQHF. The CDR3 DNA is TGTGTCAGCAGTGGAGACAGGGGCCGGCAGCCCCAGCATTTT.

The table lists this clone with a count of one. The chain has TRBV7-9 and TRBJ1-5; D gene uncertain. V was trimmed by 4 bases and J by 0 bases, leaving 13 bases between them. The CDR3 totals 16 residues. Germline CDR1 is SEHNR and CDR2 is FQNEAQ (reference sequence). The CDR3 nucleotides read TGTGCCAGCAGCTCATCGGGGTTGGTTAGCAATCAGCCCCAGCATTTT. Encoded protein: CASSSSGLVSNQPQHF.

The gene calls are TRBV25-1 and TRBJ2-2; no definite D call. Germline V gene lookup returns CDR1 MGHDK and CDR2 SYGVNS. The CDR3 covers 13 residues. Trimming pared 4 bases from V and 5 bases from J, leaving 8 bases between. The CDR3 bases are TGTGCCAGCAGTGCTCTCTCGACCGGGGAGCTGTTTTTT. Encoded protein: CASSALSTGELFF. Combining the CDR3 with reference TRBV25-1 and TRBJ2-2 gives the whole variable domain EADIYQTPRYLVIGTGKKITLECSQTMGHDKMYWYQQDPGMELHLIHYSYGVNSTEKGDLSSESTVSRIRTEHFPLTLESARPSHTSQYLCASSALSTGELFFGEGSRLTVL.

This clone occurred a few times. The chain uses TRBV27 and TRBJ1-3; D remains unclear. The length of the CDR3 is 14 residues. Trimming shortened V by 5 bases and J by 0 bases, and 8 bases separated the two germline ends. The germline V gene has CDR1 MNHEY and CDR2 SMNVEV (reference sequence). The CDR3 sequence is CASSQAISGNTIYF. As DNA, the CDR3 is TGTGCCAGCAGTCAAGCAATCTCTGGAAACACCATATATTTT.

On this clone itself: Germline is not matched at one junction end, which may reflect a read error. Additional DNA sequences in this sample encode the identical CDR3. This chain uses TRBV6-6 with TRBJ1-2; the match to TRBD1 covers 8 bases. This CDR3 has 16 amino acids. In germline, CDR1 is MNHNY, CDR2 SVGAGI (reference sequence). DNA for the CDR3: TGTGCCAGCAGTCACTCAGGACAGGGACTTAACTATGGCTACACCTTC. Encoded protein: CASSHSGQGLNYGYTF.

V and J are TRBV4-1 and TRBJ2-1, with D perhaps matching TRBD2 (6 bases). The V gene lost 1 base and the J gene lost 8 bases, with 15 bases spanning the gap. This CDR3 contains 15 residues. CDR1 and CDR2 from the germline V gene are MGHRA and YSYEKL. CDR3 nucleotide sequence: TGCGCCAGCAGCCAAGCGGCCCGACCGGGAGATGAGCAGTTCTTC. The encoded protein is CASSQAARPGDEQFF.

This clone has a handful of counts. The V call is TRBV19, the J call TRBJ1-5; D might be TRBD1 (5 bases). There are 14 residues in the CDR3. Germline V gene sequence: CDR1 LNHDA, CDR2 SQIVND (reference sequence). The V and J ends lost 6 bases and 7 bases respectively, with 16 bases between them. This CDR3 is CASSGRQPNQPQHF. In nucleotides, the CDR3 is TGTGCCAGTAGCGGGCGACAGCCAAACCAGCCCCAGCATTTT. The whole variable domain, filled in from reference TRBV19 and TRBJ1-5, reads DGGITQSPKYLFRKEGQNVTLSCEQNLNHDAMYWYRQDPGQGLRLIYYSQIVNDFQKGDIAEGYSVSREKKESFPLTVTSAQKNPTAFYLCASSGRQPNQPQHFGDGTRLSIL.

The chain has TRBV9 and TRBJ1-2; D is possibly TRBD1 (5 bases). Deletions cut 4 bases from V and 4 bases from J, with 11 bases between. This CDR3 comprises 13 residues. CDR1 is SGDLS, CDR2 YYNGEE, per germline. The CDR3 protein is CASSQGLSYGYTF. In nucleotides, the CDR3 is TGTGCCAGCAGCCAGGGACTGAGCTATGGCTACACCTTC.

This chain connects TRBV9 to TRBJ2-1; 13 bases map to TRBD2. The CDR3 has 17 amino acids. Trimming at V came to 0 bases and at J to 8 bases, leaving 8 bases not matched to a gene. Looked up from germline, CDR1 is SGDLS and CDR2 is YYNGEE. The chain's CDR3 is CASSVGLGTSGTYEQFF. Here the CDR3 DNA reads TGTGCCAGCAGCGTAGGTCTCGGGACTAGCGGGACCTATGAGCAGTTCTTC.

CDR3 sequence (DNA): TGTGCCAGCAGCGCGGTAGGAGGGACTAGCGGGCAAGAGACCCAGTACTTC. It codes for CASSAVGGTSGQETQYF. The rearrangement links TRBV7-2 to TRBJ2-5, with 12 bases aligning to TRBD2. Germline CDR1 SGHTA, CDR2 FQGNSA. V lost 5 bases, J lost 2 bases, and 9 bases stayed unmatched. The CDR3 runs 17 residues.

The V and J genes are TRBV4-1 and TRBJ1-4; D unresolved. V was cut by 1 base and J by 7 bases, with 7 bases left in between. The CDR3 contains 13 residues. The germline gives CDR1 MGHRA, CDR2 YSYEKL. The CDR3 region is CASSQAVSEKLFF. DNA for the CDR3: TGCGCCAGCAGCCAAGCGGTCTCTGAAAAACTGTTTTTT.

A few counts support this clone. The rearrangement joins TRBV7-2 to TRBJ2-7; 10 nucleotides align to TRBD1. Germline values: CDR1 SGHTA, CDR2 FQGNSA. With 5 bases clipped from V and 6 bases from J, the junction kept 4 bases outside the gene matches. The CDR3 has 13 amino acids. The CDR3 reads CASSRQGAGEQYF. DNA of the CDR3: TGTGCCAGCAGCCGACAGGGGGCAGGCGAGCAGTACTTC.

The chain carries TRBV25-1 and TRBJ1-6; TRBD1 matches at 10 bases. This CDR3 has 16 residues. Unmatched junction bases numbered 6, after V lost 3 bases and J lost 7 bases. Germline CDR1 MGHDK, CDR2 SYGVNS. The CDR3 region is CASSDWTGGNNSPLHF. For the CDR3, the DNA is TGTGCCAGCAGTGATTGGACAGGGGGTAACAATTCACCCCTCCACTTT.

The gene calls are TRBV18 and TRBJ1-2; D gene ambiguous. The CDR3 contains 14 residues. The V gene lost 2 bases and the J gene lost 1 base, with 8 bases spanning the gap. Germline assignment: CDR1 KGHSH and CDR2 LQKENI. CDR3 residues: CASSPSAVNYGYTF. Here the CDR3 DNA reads TGTGCCAGCTCACCATCAGCGGTTAACTATGGCTACACCTTC. Combining the CDR3 with reference TRBV18 and TRBJ1-2 gives the whole variable domain NAGVMQNPRHLVRRRGQEARLRCSPMKGHSHVYWYRQLPEEGLKFMVYLQKENIIDESGMPKERFSAEFPKEGPSILRIQQVVRGDSAAYFCASSPSAVNYGYTFGSGTRLTVV.

The chain uses TRBV7-9 and TRBJ1-2; D unclear. Trimming removed 4 bases from V and 6 bases from J, with 15 bases in between. CDR1 is SEHNR and CDR2 is FQNEAQ in the germline V gene (reference sequence). The CDR3 contains 14 residues. The CDR3 nucleotides read TGTGCCAGCAGCTCCCCGATGCGGGCCAATGGCTACACCTTC. It yields the protein CASSSPMRANGYTF.

The chain recombines TRBV4-3 with TRBJ2-7; TRBD2 matches at 10 bases. Germline assignment: CDR1 LGHNA and CDR2 YSLEER. After removal of 4 bases from V and 2 bases from J, the junction contained 5 bases not matched to a gene. The CDR3 runs 15 residues. The CDR3 DNA is TGCGCCAGCAGCCCATTAGCGGGAGGTGCCTACGAGCAGTACTTC. It specifies CASSPLAGGAYEQYF.

This rearrangement joins TRBV2 to TRBJ2-1; weak D call: TRBD1 (5 bases). V lost 4 bases to trimming and J lost 4 bases, with 8 bases between them. The CDR3 covers 13 residues. Germline CDR1 and CDR2: SNHLY and FYNNEI. The CDR3 spells CASSARVYNEQFF. DNA for the CDR3: TGTGCCAGCAGTGCCAGGGTGTACAATGAGCAGTTCTTC. Combining the CDR3 with reference TRBV2 and TRBJ2-1 gives the whole variable domain EPEVTQTPSHQVTQMGQEVILRCVPISNHLYFYWYRQILGQKVEFLVSFYNNEISEKSEIFDDQFSVERPDGSNFTLKIRSTKLEDSAMYFCASSARVYNEQFFGPGTRLTVL.

V and J are TRBV30 and TRBJ1-2, with D perhaps matching TRBD1 (6 bases). The V and J ends lost 2 bases and 8 bases respectively, with 9 bases between them. This CDR3 is built from 11 residues. In germline, CDR1 is GTSNPN, CDR2 SVGIG (reference sequence). CDR3: CAWSTGLGYTF. CDR3 nucleotides: TGTGCCTGGAGTACAGGGTTGGGCTACACCTTC.

This clone was detected once. This rearrangement joins TRBV11-3 to TRBJ2-7, with D unclear. The CDR3 is 15 amino acids. Trimming took off 1 base at V and 0 bases at J, with 10 bases between the two ends. Germline V gives CDR1 SGHNT, CDR2 YENEEA. This CDR3 is CASSLGAEPSYEQYF. CDR3 in DNA: TGTGCCAGCAGCTTAGGAGCTGAGCCCTCCTACGAGCAGTACTTC. The whole variable domain, remainder taken from reference TRBV11-3 and TRBJ2-7, is EAGVVQSPRYKIIEKKQPVAFWCNPISGHNTLYWYLQNLGQGPELLIRYENEEAVDDSQLPKDRFSAERLKGVDSTLKIQPAELGDSAVYLCASSLGAEPSYEQYFGPGTRLTVT.

The chain combines TRBV9 with TRBJ2-1, with 8 positions matching TRBD2. Germline loops: CDR1 SGDLS, CDR2 YYNGEE. The CDR3 runs 17 residues. V shed 3 bases, J shed 5 bases, and the junction held 13 bases outside the gene matches. The CDR3 region is CASSGATSVGVHNEQFF. CDR3 coding DNA: TGTGCCAGCAGCGGAGCGACTAGCGTAGGCGTGCACAATGAGCAGTTCTTC.

The chain combines TRBV7-8 with TRBJ2-7, with 8 positions matching TRBD1. J lost 7 bases, V lost 1 base, and 15 bases had no gene match. There are 17 residues in the CDR3. Germline CDR1 and CDR2: SGHVS and FQNEAQ. In DNA form, the CDR3 reads TGTGCCAGCAGCTTAGGTGGCGGGACAGGTCTGGTATTAGAGCAGTACTTC. This codes for CASSLGGGTGLVLEQYF.

The chain joins TRBV6-6 to TRBJ1-1; no definite D call. Germline V CDR1 and CDR2: MNHNY, SVGAGI (reference sequence). V lost 0 bases and J lost 6, with 5 bases in between. The CDR3 extends over 12 amino acids. CDR3 nucleotides: TGTGCCAGCAGTTACTCGGGCCCTGAAGCTTTCTTT. Translation gives CASSYSGPEAFF.

The chain uses TRBV7-9 and TRBJ2-2, with 10 bases that match TRBD1. V dropped 6 bases and J dropped 1; count of bases not matched to a gene: 14. Per the germline V gene, CDR1 is SEHNR and CDR2 is FQNEAQ (reference sequence). This CDR3 comprises 19 residues. The CDR3 region is CASRSPRDRGFLNTGELFF. CDR3 bases: TGTGCCAGCAGGTCCCCCCGGGACAGGGGATTTTTGAACACCGGGGAGCTGTTTTTT.

The chain carries TRBV30 and TRBJ1-2, with D tentatively TRBD1 (5 bases). V was cut by 0 bases and J by 0 bases, with 8 bases left in between. Germline CDR1 and CDR2: GTSNPN and SVGIG (reference sequence). This CDR3 is built from 14 residues. The CDR3: CAWSVGGANYGYTF. CDR3 DNA sequence: TGTGCCTGGAGTGTTGGGGGGGCTAACTATGGCTACACCTTC.